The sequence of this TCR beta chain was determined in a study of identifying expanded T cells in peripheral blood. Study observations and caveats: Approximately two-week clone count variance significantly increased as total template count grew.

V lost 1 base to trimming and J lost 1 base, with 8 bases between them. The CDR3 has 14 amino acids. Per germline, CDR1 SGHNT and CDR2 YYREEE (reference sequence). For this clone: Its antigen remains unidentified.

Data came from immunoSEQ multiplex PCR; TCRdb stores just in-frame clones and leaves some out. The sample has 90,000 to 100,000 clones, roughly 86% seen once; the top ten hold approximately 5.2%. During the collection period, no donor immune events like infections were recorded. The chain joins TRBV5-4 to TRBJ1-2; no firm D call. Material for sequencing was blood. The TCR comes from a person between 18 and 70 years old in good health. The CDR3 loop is CASSLSQLNYGYTF. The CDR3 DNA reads TGTGCCAGCAGCTTGAGCCAGCTTAACTATGGCTACACCTTC.